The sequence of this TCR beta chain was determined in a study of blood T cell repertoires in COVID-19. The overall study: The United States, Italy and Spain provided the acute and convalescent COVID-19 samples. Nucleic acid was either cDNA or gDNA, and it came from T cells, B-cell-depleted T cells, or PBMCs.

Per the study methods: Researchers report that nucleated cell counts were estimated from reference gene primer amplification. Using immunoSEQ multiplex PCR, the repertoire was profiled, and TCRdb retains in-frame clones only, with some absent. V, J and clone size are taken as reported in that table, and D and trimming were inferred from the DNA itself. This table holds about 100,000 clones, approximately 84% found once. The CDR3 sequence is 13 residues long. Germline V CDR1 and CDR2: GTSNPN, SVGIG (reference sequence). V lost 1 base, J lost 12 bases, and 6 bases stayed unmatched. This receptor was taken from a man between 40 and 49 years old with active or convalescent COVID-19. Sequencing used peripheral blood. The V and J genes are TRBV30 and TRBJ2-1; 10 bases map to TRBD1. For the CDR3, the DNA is TGTGCCTGGAGTGGGGGACAGGGGCGGGTGCAGTTCTTC. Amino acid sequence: CAWSGGQGRVQFF.